Described below is a single T cell receptor beta chain sequence and its context. Antigen specificity is unknown. The CDR3 is made up of 13 amino acids. Between the trimmed V and J ends, which lost 5 bases and 3 bases, there was a span of 12 bases. Germline V gene lookup returns CDR1 SGHRS and CDR2 YFSETQ. The data stem from a study of shared clonotypes between healthy human individuals. On the study more broadly: In total, the donors were two women and a few men aged 18 to 49. The study's findings and limits: Among donors, sharing of clonotypes was expected to be affected by sequencing depth.

Only Caucasian adults living in Nashville, Tennessee made up the donor group. As handled by the study authors: There were no quality scores in the junction-only immunoSEQ sequences, so filtering differed. Clones were sequenced by immunoSEQ multiplex PCR, and TCRdb holds only the in-frame ones, with some missing. Clone size and the V and J calls come from that table; the DNA yielded D and trimming. The data contain 2 million to 3 million clones, more than 90% of them singletons. This TCR was sampled from a young man in good health. Material: naive CD4+ T cells sorted from blood. Subset reported: CD45RA+ positively selected. This rearrangement joins TRBV5-1 to TRBJ2-7, with D tentatively TRBD2 (5 bases). CDR3 coding DNA: TGCGCCAGCAGTCTTGACGGACTCTACGAGCAGTACTTC. Translation: CASSLDGLYEQYF.